In its sample, the clone carrying this T cell receptor beta chain was seen a few times. Its antigen is as yet unknown. CDR1 and CDR2 from the germline V gene are SQVTM and ANQGSEA. This CDR3 has 11 amino acids. With 3 bases removed from V and 4 bases from J, the gap between germline ends came to 6 bases. The sample belongs to a study of CD8 T cells in ankylosing spondylitis. Whole-study findings and limits: Before this, some motif variants had been reported in reactive arthritis synovial fluid and blood. One TCR beta motif, made up of about 8 highly homologous variants, appeared characteristic of ankylosing spondylitis blood. According to the report, clones linked to the disease were significantly enriched in matched synovial fluid samples taken from ankylosing spondylitis patients.

TCRdb used MiXCR to reprocess the 5' RACE reads, holding one entry per CDR3 protein. Here the sample spans a few hundred thousand distinct CDR3 sequences, 20% to 25% being singletons. V and J are TRBV29-1 and TRBJ2-5; D remains ambiguous. Sequenced material: blood, either unsorted or a sorted T cell fraction (not recorded which). The sequence was collected from a male donor with ankylosing spondylitis. The CDR3 DNA reads as TGCAGCGTTGAGGGGATAGAGACCCAGTACTTC. This gives the protein CSVEGIETQYF.